This TCR beta chain was documented in a study of cytomegalovirus exposure and HLA in healthy donors. In the case of this clone: Its antigen is not known.

General study points: Reported results showed that the classifier diagnosed cytomegalovirus status with high specificity and sensitivity. Specific recognition of CMV antigens was confirmed in vitro for a few chains (all CMV-associated).

Clones were sequenced by immunoSEQ multiplex PCR, and TCRdb holds only the in-frame ones, with some missing. Among about 50,000 clones listed, approximately 85% were seen once. Germline trimming cut 1 base from V and 5 bases from J; bases unmatched to any gene: 7. CDR1 is SGDLS, CDR2 YYNGEE, per germline. The CDR3 is 16 residues long. The sequenced material came from PBMCs. This TCR was recovered from a young woman in good health and CMV-seronegative. The genes are TRBV9 and TRBJ2-5; 11 bases match TRBD2. This chain's CDR3 is CASSVLAGGTPETQYF. The CDR3 DNA is TGTGCCAGCAGCGTACTAGCGGGAGGAACCCCCGAGACCCAGTACTTC.